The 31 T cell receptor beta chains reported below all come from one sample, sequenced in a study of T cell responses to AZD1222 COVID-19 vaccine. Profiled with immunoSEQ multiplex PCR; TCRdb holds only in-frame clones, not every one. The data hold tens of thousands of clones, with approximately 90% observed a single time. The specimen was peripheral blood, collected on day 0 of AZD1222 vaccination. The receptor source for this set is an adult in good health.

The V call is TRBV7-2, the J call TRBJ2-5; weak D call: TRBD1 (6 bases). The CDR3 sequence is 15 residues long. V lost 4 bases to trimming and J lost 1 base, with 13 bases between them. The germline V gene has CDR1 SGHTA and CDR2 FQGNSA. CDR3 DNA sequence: TGTGCCAGCAGCTCCATGCAGGGGTTCCAAGAGACCCAGTACTTC. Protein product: CASSSMQGFQETQYF.

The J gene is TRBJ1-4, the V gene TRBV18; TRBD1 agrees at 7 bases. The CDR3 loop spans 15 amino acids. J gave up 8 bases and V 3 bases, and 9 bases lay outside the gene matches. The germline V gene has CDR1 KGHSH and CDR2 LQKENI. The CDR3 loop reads CASSPKKGALEKLFF. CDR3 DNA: TGTGCCAGCTCACCTAAAAAGGGGGCCTTGGAAAAACTGTTTTTT.

CDR3 DNA sequence: TGTGCCAGTAGTAAAGGGGGCCTGAACACTGAAGCTTTCTTT. Protein sequence: CASSKGGLNTEAFF. The chain couples TRBV19 to TRBJ1-1; TRBD1 aligns across 7 bases. Germline loops: CDR1 LNHDA, CDR2 SQIVND (reference sequence). The CDR3 sequence is 14 residues long. J lost 0 bases, V lost 4 bases, and 2 bases had no gene match.

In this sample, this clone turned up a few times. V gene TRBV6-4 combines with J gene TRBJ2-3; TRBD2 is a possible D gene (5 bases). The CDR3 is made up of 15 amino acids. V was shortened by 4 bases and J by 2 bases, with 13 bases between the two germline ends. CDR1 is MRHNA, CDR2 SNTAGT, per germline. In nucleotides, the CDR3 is TGTGCCAGCAGTGGAGGAGGCGGCCACACAGATACGCAGTATTTT. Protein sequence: CASSGGGGHTDTQYF.

The CDR3 DNA is TGCGCCAGCAGTCGGACAGGACAATACAATGAGCAGTTCTTC. Its protein product is CASSRTGQYNEQFF. The chain recombines TRBV23-1 with TRBJ2-1, with TRBD1 matching over 7 bases. TRBV23-1 is known as an ORF, though its function is uncertain. This CDR3 spans 14 amino acids. Germline trimming cut 4 bases from V and 4 bases from J; bases unmatched to any gene: 4.

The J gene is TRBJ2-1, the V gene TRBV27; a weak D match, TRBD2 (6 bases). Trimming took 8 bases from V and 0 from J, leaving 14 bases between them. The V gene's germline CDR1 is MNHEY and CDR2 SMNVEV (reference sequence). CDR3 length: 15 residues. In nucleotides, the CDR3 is TGTGCCAGCCCGGGGGTTAGGGGCTCCTACAATGAGCAGTTCTTC. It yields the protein CASPGVRGSYNEQFF.

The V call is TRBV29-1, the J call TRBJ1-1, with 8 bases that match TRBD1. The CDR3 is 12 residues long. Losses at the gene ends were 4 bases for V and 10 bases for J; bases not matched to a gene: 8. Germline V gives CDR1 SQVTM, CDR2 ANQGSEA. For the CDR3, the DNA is TGCAGCGTTGGGACAGGGTTTTCTGGAGCTTTCTTT. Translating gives CSVGTGFSGAFF.

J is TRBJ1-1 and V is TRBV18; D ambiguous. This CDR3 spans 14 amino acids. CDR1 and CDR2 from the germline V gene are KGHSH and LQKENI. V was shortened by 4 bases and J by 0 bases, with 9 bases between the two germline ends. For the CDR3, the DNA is TGTGCCAGCTCACAAAGGGTCATGAACACTGAAGCTTTCTTT. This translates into CASSQRVMNTEAFF.

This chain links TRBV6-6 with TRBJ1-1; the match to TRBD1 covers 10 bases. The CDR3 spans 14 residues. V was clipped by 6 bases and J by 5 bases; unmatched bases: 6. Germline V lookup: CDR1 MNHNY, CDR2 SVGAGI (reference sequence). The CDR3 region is CASSRQGARTEAFF. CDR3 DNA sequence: TGTGCCAGCAGCCGACAGGGGGCGAGAACTGAAGCTTTCTTT.

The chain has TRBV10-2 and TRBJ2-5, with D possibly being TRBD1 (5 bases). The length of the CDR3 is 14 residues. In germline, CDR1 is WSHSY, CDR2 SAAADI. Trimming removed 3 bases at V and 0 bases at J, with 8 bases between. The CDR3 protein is CASSDTGYQETQYF. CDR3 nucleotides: TGCGCCAGCAGTGACACAGGTTACCAAGAGACCCAGTACTTC.

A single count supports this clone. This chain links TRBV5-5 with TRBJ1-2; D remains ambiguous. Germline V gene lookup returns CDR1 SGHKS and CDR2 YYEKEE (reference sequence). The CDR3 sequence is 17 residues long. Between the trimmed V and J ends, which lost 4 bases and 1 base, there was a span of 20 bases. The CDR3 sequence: CASSPFPQAKFNYGYTF. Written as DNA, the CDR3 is TGTGCCAGCAGCCCCTTCCCGCAGGCAAAATTTAACTATGGCTACACCTTC.

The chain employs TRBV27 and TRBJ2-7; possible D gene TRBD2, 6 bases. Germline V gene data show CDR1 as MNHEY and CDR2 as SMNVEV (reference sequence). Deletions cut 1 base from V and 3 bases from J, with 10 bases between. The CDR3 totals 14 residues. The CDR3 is CASSLFGTFYEQYF. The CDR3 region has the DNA TGTGCCAGCAGTTTATTCGGGACTTTCTACGAGCAGTACTTC.

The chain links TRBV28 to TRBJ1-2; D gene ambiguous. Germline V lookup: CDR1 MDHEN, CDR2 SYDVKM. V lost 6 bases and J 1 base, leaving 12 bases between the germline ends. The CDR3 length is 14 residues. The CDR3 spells CASSQVQINYGYTF. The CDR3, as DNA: TGTGCCAGCAGCCAGGTCCAGATTAACTATGGCTACACCTTC.

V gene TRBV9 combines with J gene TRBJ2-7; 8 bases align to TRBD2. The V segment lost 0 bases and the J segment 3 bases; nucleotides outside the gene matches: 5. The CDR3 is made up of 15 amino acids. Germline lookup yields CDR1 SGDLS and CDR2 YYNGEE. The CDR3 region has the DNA TGTGCCAGCAGCGTAGATAGAGCGGGAGACTACGAGCAGTACTTC. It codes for CASSVDRAGDYEQYF.

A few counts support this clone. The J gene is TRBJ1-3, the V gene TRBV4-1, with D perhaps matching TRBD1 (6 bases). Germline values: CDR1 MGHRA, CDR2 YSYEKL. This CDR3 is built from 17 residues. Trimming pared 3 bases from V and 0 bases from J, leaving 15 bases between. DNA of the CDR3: TGCGCCAGCAGCCACTCCCGGGACACCCACTCTGGAAACACCATATATTTT. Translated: CASSHSRDTHSGNTIYF.

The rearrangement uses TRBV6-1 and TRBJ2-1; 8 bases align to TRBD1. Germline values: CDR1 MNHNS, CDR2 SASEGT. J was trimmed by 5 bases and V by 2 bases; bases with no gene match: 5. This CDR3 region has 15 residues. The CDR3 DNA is TGTGCCAGCAGTGAACAGGGACAGGATAACAATGAGCAGTTCTTC. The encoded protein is CASSEQGQDNNEQFF.

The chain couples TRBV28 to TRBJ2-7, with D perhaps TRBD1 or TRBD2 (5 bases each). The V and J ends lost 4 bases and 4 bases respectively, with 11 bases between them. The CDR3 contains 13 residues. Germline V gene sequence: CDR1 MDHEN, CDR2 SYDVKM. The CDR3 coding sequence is TGTGCCAGCAGTTCCCCGGGGCTTTACGAGCAGTACTTC. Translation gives CASSSPGLYEQYF.

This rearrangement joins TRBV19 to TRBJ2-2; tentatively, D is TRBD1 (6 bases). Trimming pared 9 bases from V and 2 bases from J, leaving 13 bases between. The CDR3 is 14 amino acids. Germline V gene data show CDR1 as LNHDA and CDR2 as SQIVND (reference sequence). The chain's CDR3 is CASLPDSNTGELFF. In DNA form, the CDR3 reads TGTGCCAGCCTCCCGGACAGTAACACCGGGGAGCTGTTTTTT.

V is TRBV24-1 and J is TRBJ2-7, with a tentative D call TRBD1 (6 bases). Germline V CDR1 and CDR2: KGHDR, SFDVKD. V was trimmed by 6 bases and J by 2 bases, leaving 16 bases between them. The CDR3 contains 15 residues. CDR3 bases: TGTGCCACCAGTTCGCGAGGGGGAACGGCCTACGAGCAGTACTTC. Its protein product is CATSSRGGTAYEQYF.

This chain's CDR3 is CASSEAEWGAYGYTF. The CDR3 DNA reads as TGTGCCAGCAGTGAAGCGGAATGGGGGGCCTATGGCTACACCTTC. The rearrangement links TRBV2 to TRBJ1-2; weak D call: TRBD1 (6 bases). V was clipped by 0 bases and J by 4 bases, with 12 bases between them. Germline CDR1 and CDR2: SNHLY and FYNNEI. This CDR3 has 15 residues.

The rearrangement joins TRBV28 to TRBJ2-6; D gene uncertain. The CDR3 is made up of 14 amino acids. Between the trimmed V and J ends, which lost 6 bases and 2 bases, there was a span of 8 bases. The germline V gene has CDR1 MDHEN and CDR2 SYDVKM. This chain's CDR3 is CASRGNPGANVLTF. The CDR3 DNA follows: TGTGCCAGCAGAGGAAACCCTGGGGCCAACGTCCTGACTTTC.

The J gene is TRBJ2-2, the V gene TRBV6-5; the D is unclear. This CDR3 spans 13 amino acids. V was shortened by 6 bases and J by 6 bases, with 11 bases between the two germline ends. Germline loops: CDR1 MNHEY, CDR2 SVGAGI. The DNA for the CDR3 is TGTGCCAGCAGGCAGTATATCCCCGGGGAGCTGTTTTTT. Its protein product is CASRQYIPGELFF.

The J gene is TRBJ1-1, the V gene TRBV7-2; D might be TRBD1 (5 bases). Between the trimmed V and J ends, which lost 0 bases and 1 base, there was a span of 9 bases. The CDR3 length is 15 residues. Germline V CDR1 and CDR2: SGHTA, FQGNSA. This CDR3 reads CASSLAGGTNTEAFF. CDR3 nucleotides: TGTGCCAGCAGCTTAGCTGGGGGTACGAACACTGAAGCTTTCTTT.

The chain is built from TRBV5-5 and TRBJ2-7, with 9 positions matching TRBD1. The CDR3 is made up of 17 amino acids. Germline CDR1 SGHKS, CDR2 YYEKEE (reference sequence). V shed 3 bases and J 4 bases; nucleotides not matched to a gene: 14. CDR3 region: CASSSTPQTGGSYEQYF. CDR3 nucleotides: TGTGCCAGCAGCTCCACCCCTCAGACAGGGGGTAGTTACGAGCAGTACTTC.

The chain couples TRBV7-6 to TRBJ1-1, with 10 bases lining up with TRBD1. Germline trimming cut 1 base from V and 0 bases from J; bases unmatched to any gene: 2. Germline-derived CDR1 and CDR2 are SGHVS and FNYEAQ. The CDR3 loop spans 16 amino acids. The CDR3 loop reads CASSLGQGAMNTEAFF. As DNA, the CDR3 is TGTGCCAGCAGCTTAGGACAGGGGGCGATGAACACTGAAGCTTTCTTT. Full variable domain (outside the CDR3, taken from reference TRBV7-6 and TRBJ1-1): GAGVSQSPRYKVTKRGQDVALRCDPISGHVSLYWYRQALGQGPEFLTYFNYEAQQDKSGLPNDRFSAERPEGSISTLTIQRTEQRDSAMYRCASSLGQGAMNTEAFFGQGTRLTVV.

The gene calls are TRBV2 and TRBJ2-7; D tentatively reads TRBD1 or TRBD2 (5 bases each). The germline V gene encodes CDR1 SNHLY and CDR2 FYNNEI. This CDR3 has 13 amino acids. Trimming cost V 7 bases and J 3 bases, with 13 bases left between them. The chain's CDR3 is CASTGTDGYEQYF. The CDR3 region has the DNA TGTGCCAGCACCGGGACCGACGGCTACGAGCAGTACTTC.

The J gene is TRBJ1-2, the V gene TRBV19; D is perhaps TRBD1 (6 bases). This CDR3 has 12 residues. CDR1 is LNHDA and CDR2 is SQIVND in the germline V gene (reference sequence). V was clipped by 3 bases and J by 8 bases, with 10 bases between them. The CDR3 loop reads CASSMQGNGYTF. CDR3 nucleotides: TGTGCCAGTAGTATGCAGGGGAACGGCTACACCTTC.

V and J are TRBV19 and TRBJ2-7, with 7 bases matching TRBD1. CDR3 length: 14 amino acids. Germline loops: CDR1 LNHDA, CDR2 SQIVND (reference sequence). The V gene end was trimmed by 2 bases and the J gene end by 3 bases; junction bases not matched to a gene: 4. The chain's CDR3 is CASSIKGQLYEQYF. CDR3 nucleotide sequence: TGTGCCAGTAGTATAAAGGGACAGCTCTACGAGCAGTACTTC.

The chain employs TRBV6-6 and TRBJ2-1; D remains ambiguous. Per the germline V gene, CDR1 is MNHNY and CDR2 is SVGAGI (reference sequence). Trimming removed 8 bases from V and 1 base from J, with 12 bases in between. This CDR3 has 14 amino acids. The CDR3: CASRPGLSYNEQFF. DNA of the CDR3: TGTGCCAGCCGTCCAGGCCTATCCTACAATGAGCAGTTCTTC.

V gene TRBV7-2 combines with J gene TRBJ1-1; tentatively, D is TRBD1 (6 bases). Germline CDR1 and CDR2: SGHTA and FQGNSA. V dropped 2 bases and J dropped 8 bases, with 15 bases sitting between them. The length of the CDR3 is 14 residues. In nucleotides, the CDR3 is TGTGCCAGCAGCTTAAACCTAGTAGGGGGGGAAGCTTTCTTT. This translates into CASSLNLVGGEAFF.

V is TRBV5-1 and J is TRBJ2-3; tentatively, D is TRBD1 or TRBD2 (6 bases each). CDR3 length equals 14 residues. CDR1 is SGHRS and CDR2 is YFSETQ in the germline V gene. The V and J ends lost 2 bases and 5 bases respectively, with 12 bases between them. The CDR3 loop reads CASSLSGGEDTQYF. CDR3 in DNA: TGCGCCAGCAGCTTATCCGGGGGCGAAGATACGCAGTATTTT.